These 32 T cell receptor beta chains originate from one sample sequenced in a study of T cell responses to AZD1222 COVID-19 vaccine. Clones were read by immunoSEQ multiplex PCR, and TCRdb kept only the in-frame ones, dropping some. Altogether around 120,000 clones are present, 90% to 95% being singletons, with the ten largest covering 5%. The source was peripheral blood, collected 28 days after the second AZD1222 dose. The receptors were sampled from an adult who received the AZD1222 COVID-19 vaccine.

V gene TRBV11-2 combines with J gene TRBJ1-2; 7 nucleotides match TRBD1. CDR1 SGHAT and CDR2 FQNNGV come from the germline V gene. The junction had 5 bases not matched to a gene; V was cut back by 5 bases and J by 2 bases. The CDR3 totals 14 residues. CDR3: CASSLWTGNYGYTF. Here the CDR3 DNA reads TGTGCCAGCAGCCTTTGGACAGGAAACTATGGCTACACCTTC.

This chain connects TRBV5-6 to TRBJ2-1; D not resolved. The CDR3 has 15 residues. Germline values: CDR1 SGHDT, CDR2 YYEEEE. Trimming removed 4 bases from V and 0 bases from J, with 11 bases in between. The CDR3 region has the DNA TGTGCCAGCAGCCCACGTCCTAGCTCCTACAATGAGCAGTTCTTC. It is translated as CASSPRPSSYNEQFF.

The rearrangement links TRBV6-2 or TRBV6-3 to TRBJ2-3; 12 bases fit TRBD2. CDR1 is MNHEY and CDR2 is SVGEGT in the germline V gene. Trimming removed 5 bases from V and 8 bases from J; junction bases left unmatched: 8. The CDR3 spans 15 residues. CDR3 region: CASSPLAGGLITQYF. The CDR3 DNA reads TGTGCCAGCAGTCCACTAGCGGGAGGCCTCATTACGCAGTATTTT.

This clone was recorded once. The CDR3 region is CASSPNGRGQGANVLTF. In DNA form, the CDR3 reads TGTGCCAGCAGCCCTAATGGGAGGGGTCAGGGGGCCAACGTCCTGACTTTC. The chain uses TRBV6-2 or TRBV6-3 and TRBJ2-6; 7 bases are shared with TRBD2. The CDR3 has 17 residues. The V gene end was trimmed by 6 bases and the J gene end by 4 bases; junction bases not matched to a gene: 12. Germline loops: CDR1 MNHEY, CDR2 SVGEGT.

The rearrangement uses TRBV11-2 and TRBJ1-4, with 10 bases identical to TRBD1. CDR3 length: 14 residues. The V and J ends lost 5 bases and 6 bases, in that order; junction bases with no gene match: 3. Germline CDR1 is SGHAT and CDR2 is FQNNGV. CDR3 bases: TGTGCCAGCAGCCGAGGGACAGGGGATGAAAAACTGTTTTTT. Protein: CASSRGTGDEKLFF.

This clone was recorded only once. The chain is built from TRBV4-2 and TRBJ2-5; D unresolved. The germline V gene has CDR1 LGHNA and CDR2 YNFKEQ. This CDR3 has 15 residues. With 0 bases removed from V and 2 bases from J, the gap between germline ends came to 10 bases. The CDR3, as DNA: TGTGCCAGCAGCCAAGAAAGAGACTCTCAAGAGACCCAGTACTTC. Its translation is CASSQERDSQETQYF.

This clone was observed once. The CDR3 region is CASRRAGDHTDTQYF. The CDR3 region has the DNA TGTGCCAGCAGACGTGCGGGGGACCACACAGATACGCAGTATTTT. The genes are TRBV7-8 and TRBJ2-3; 7 nucleotides agree with TRBD2. J gave up 2 bases and V 6 bases, and 8 bases lay outside the gene matches. The CDR3 length is 15 residues. From germline, CDR1 is SGHVS and CDR2 FQNEAQ.

This clone was seen only once. The chain joins TRBV4-3 to TRBJ1-5, with a tentative D call TRBD1 (5 bases). Trimming took off 4 bases at V and 1 base at J, with 14 bases between the two ends. The CDR3 is 16 amino acids. The germline CDR1 and CDR2 sequences are LGHNA and YSLEER. CDR3 coding DNA: TGCGCCAGCAGCCCTTCCCATTGGGACAGCAATCAGCCCCAGCATTTT. It yields the protein CASSPSHWDSNQPQHF.

J is TRBJ2-3 and V is TRBV7-9; 7 bases line up with TRBD1. This CDR3 has 14 amino acids. Germline lookup yields CDR1 SEHNR and CDR2 FQNEAQ (reference sequence). Trimming at V came to 6 bases and at J to 5 bases, leaving 8 bases not matched to a gene. The CDR3 nucleotides read TGTGCCAGCAGTAGGGACAGTTCTCAAGATACGCAGTATTTT. Amino acid sequence: CASSRDSSQDTQYF.

The rearrangement joins TRBV19 to TRBJ1-3; D ambiguous. V was shortened by 7 bases and J by 0 bases, with 10 bases between the two germline ends. From germline, CDR1 is LNHDA and CDR2 SQIVND (reference sequence). The CDR3 has 14 residues. DNA for the CDR3: TGTGCCAGTAACCCCACGCACTCTGGAAACACCATATATTTT. Residues: CASNPTHSGNTIYF. Supplemented by reference TRBV19 and TRBJ1-3, the full variable domain reads DGGITQSPKYLFRKEGQNVTLSCEQNLNHDAMYWYRQDPGQGLRLIYYSQIVNDFQKGDIAEGYSVSREKKESFPLTVTSAQKNPTAFYLCASNPTHSGNTIYFGEGSWLTVV.

This clone was picked up one time. The genes are TRBV5-4 and TRBJ1-2; 8 nucleotides match TRBD1. Germline V gives CDR1 SGHNT, CDR2 YYREEE (reference sequence). V shed 6 bases, J shed 8 bases, and the junction held 9 bases outside the gene matches. The CDR3 covers 13 residues. The CDR3 here is CASTLTGVTGYTF. The DNA for the CDR3 is TGTGCCAGCACATTGACAGGGGTTACAGGCTACACCTTC.

V gene TRBV20-1 combines with J gene TRBJ2-7; TRBD2 is a possible D gene (7 bases). CDR1 and CDR2 from the germline V gene are DFQATT and SNEGSKA (reference sequence). Trimming shortened V by 3 bases and J by 6 bases, and 15 bases separated the two germline ends. There are 13 residues in the CDR3. DNA for the CDR3: TGCAGTGCTAGTAAGGGGGGGGCGGTCGAGCAGTACTTC. Its translation is CSASKGGAVEQYF.

This chain joins TRBV27 and TRBJ2-7; 10 bases fit TRBD2. This CDR3 is 15 amino acids long. The V segment lost 2 bases and the J segment 6 bases; nucleotides outside the gene matches: 7. Germline CDR1 reads MNHEY; CDR2 reads SMNVEV (reference sequence). This CDR3 is CASSLRSGGAGEQYF. The CDR3 DNA follows: TGTGCCAGCAGTTTAAGGAGCGGGGGGGCGGGCGAGCAGTACTTC.

V and J are TRBV19 and TRBJ1-1; D not certain. The CDR3 loop spans 15 amino acids. Per the germline V gene, CDR1 is LNHDA and CDR2 is SQIVND (reference sequence). V lost 3 bases to trimming and J lost 3 bases, with 14 bases between them. The CDR3 DNA follows: TGTGCCAGTAGTATTAGGGCGGGGTCGCACACTGAAGCTTTCTTT. As protein: CASSIRAGSHTEAFF.

For the CDR3, the DNA is TGCAGCGTTGCGTCGACAGCAAACACCGGGGAGCTGTTTTTT. Protein sequence: CSVASTANTGELFF. The chain couples TRBV29-1 to TRBJ2-2; a possible D gene is TRBD1 (5 bases). The ends were cut back, 4 bases at V and 2 bases at J, with 11 bases in the middle. CDR3 length: 14 residues. Germline assignment: CDR1 SQVTM and CDR2 ANQGSEA.

The chain recombines TRBV30 with TRBJ1-5; D ambiguous. This CDR3 has 13 amino acids. Trimming stripped 0 bases from V and 4 bases from J, with 7 bases between. Germline-derived CDR1 and CDR2 are GTSNPN and SVGIG (reference sequence). The CDR3 nucleotides read TGTGCCTGGAGTGTATCGACTAATCAGCCCCAGCATTTT. It encodes CAWSVSTNQPQHF.

The CDR3 reads CASSIGIHTYGYTF. The CDR3 DNA sequence: TGTGCCAGCAGCATAGGGATCCACACCTATGGCTACACCTTC. The chain has TRBV7-2 and TRBJ1-2; the D is unclear. The CDR3 is 14 residues long. V dropped 5 bases and J dropped 4 bases, with 14 bases sitting between them. CDR1 and CDR2 from the germline V gene are SGHTA and FQGNSA.

The chain is built from TRBV6-5 and TRBJ1-4, with TRBD1 identical over 8 bases. V trimming: 11 bases; J trimming: 5 bases; junction bases outside the gene matches: 4. CDR1 is MNHEY and CDR2 is SVGAGI in the germline V gene. This CDR3 comprises 12 residues. DNA for the CDR3: TGTGCCGCAAGGACAGGGAATGAAAAACTGTTTTTT. It translates to CAARTGNEKLFF.

The chain employs TRBV2 and TRBJ1-4, with D perhaps matching TRBD1 (5 bases). Germline CDR1 and CDR2: SNHLY and FYNNEI. CDR3 size: 15 residues. Trimming cost V 7 bases and J 2 bases, with 14 bases left between them. The CDR3: CASNTLGGTNEKLFF. CDR3 bases: TGTGCCAGCAACACTCTGGGGGGGACTAATGAAAAACTGTTTTTT. The variable domain in full, completed from reference TRBV2 and TRBJ1-4, reads EPEVTQTPSHQVTQMGQEVILRCVPISNHLYFYWYRQILGQKVEFLVSFYNNEISEKSEIFDDQFSVERPDGSNFTLKIRSTKLEDSAMYFCASNTLGGTNEKLFFGSGTQLSVL.

This chain links TRBV25-1 with TRBJ1-6, with 9 bases lining up with TRBD1. CDR1 and CDR2 from the germline V gene are MGHDK and SYGVNS. With V trimmed by 6 bases and J by 7 bases, 7 bases remained unmatched. The length of the CDR3 is 15 residues. CDR3 DNA: TGTGCCAGCAGATCCAGGACAGGGGCGAATTCACCCCTCCACTTT. It is translated as CASRSRTGANSPLHF.

The chain employs TRBV5-1 and TRBJ2-3; D possibly corresponds to TRBD1 (6 bases). CDR3 size: 15 residues. The V and J ends lost 4 bases and 4 bases respectively, with 16 bases between them. The germline V gene has CDR1 SGHRS and CDR2 YFSETQ. The CDR3 reads CASSLGQSGADTQYF. The CDR3 region has the DNA TGCGCCAGCAGCCTAGGACAGTCTGGGGCAGATACGCAGTATTTT.

This clone was found once. The V gene is TRBV30, the J gene TRBJ2-7; D uncertain. CDR3 length equals 14 residues. CDR1 and CDR2 from the germline V gene are GTSNPN and SVGIG (reference sequence). Trimming shortened V by 0 bases and J by 5 bases, and 14 bases separated the two germline ends. The CDR3 bases are TGTGCCTGGAGTGTACTCGGTTCCACCGACGAGCAGTACTTC. Amino acids: CAWSVLGSTDEQYF.

The rearrangement uses TRBV7-9 and TRBJ1-2; 7 positions match TRBD1. Germline lookup yields CDR1 SEHNR and CDR2 FQNEAQ (reference sequence). The CDR3 runs to 16 residues. V trimming: 5 bases; J trimming: 4 bases; junction bases outside the gene matches: 13. The DNA for the CDR3 is TGTGCCAGCAGCCCCAATCTGCGGGACAGCTCCTATGGCTACACCTTC. Translated, it gives CASSPNLRDSSYGYTF.

The chain has TRBV5-1 and TRBJ2-1; no clear D gene. The CDR3 loop spans 14 amino acids. Looked up from germline, CDR1 is SGHRS and CDR2 is YFSETQ. V was shortened by 4 bases and J by 4 bases, with 12 bases between the two germline ends. CDR3 DNA sequence: TGCGCCAGCAGCCCCCTCTCCCCGTACAATGAGCAGTTCTTC. It specifies CASSPLSPYNEQFF. The full variable domain, its missing parts supplied by reference TRBV5-1 and TRBJ2-1, is KAGVTQTPRYLIKTRGQQVTLSCSPISGHRSVSWYQQTPGQGLQFLFEYFSETQRNKGNFPGRFSGRQFSNSRSEMNVSTLELGDSALYLCASSPLSPYNEQFFGPGTRLTVL.

This clone was counted only a few times. The CDR3 DNA is TGTGCCAGCTCACCCGGAACAGGAGTCTCCTCAGACGAGCAGTACTTC. Translated, it gives CASSPGTGVSSDEQYF. The chain recombines TRBV18 with TRBJ2-7; tentatively, D is TRBD1 (5 bases). V was trimmed by 3 bases and J by 5 bases, leaving 20 bases between them. From germline, CDR1 is KGHSH and CDR2 LQKENI. The CDR3 is 16 amino acids.

The chain carries TRBV3-1 (or the pseudogene TRBV3-2) and TRBJ2-5; TRBD2 might be the D (6 bases). The CDR3 has 16 residues. From germline, CDR1 is LGHDT and CDR2 YNNKEL (reference sequence). Deletions cut 1 base from V and 5 bases from J, with 17 bases between. The CDR3 sequence is CASSQGGWRGSETQYF. The CDR3 nucleotides read TGTGCCAGCAGCCAAGGGGGGTGGAGGGGCTCTGAGACCCAGTACTTC.

The CDR3 loop is CASSPRDREQYF. The CDR3 nucleotides read TGTGCCAGCAGTCCCAGGGACAGAGAGCAGTACTTC. The chain links TRBV6-5 to TRBJ2-7; 7 positions match TRBD1. V was pared by 5 bases and J by 7 bases, with 5 bases of the junction left unmatched. CDR3 length: 12 residues. Germline V CDR1 and CDR2: MNHEY, SVGAGI.

The chain is built from TRBV30 and TRBJ1-6, with TRBD1 matching 7 bases. This CDR3 has 14 amino acids. Per germline, CDR1 GTSNPN and CDR2 SVGIG (reference sequence). The V and J ends lost 1 base and 9 bases, in that order; junction bases with no gene match: 6. The CDR3 sequence: CAWSGGQGVSPLHF. CDR3 DNA: TGTGCCTGGAGTGGAGGGCAGGGGGTTTCACCCCTCCACTTT.

The V gene is TRBV9, the J gene TRBJ1-1; weak D call: TRBD1 (6 bases). Trimming left V 0 bases short and J 0 bases short, with 12 bases between. Germline values: CDR1 SGDLS, CDR2 YYNGEE. This CDR3 has 16 amino acids. The DNA of the CDR3 is TGTGCCAGCAGCGTAGATCCAGGGGAGTTGAACACTGAAGCTTTCTTT. This sequence encodes CASSVDPGELNTEAFF.

The CDR3 DNA follows: TGTGCCAGCAACCTAGGACAGGGTTACGAGCAGTACTTC. It translates to CASNLGQGYEQYF. J is TRBJ2-7 and V is TRBV6-5; 8 bases align to TRBD1. The V gene end was trimmed by 7 bases and the J gene end by 4 bases; junction bases not matched to a gene: 6. The germline CDR1 and CDR2 sequences are MNHEY and SVGAGI. The CDR3 consists of 13 residues.

V and J are TRBV5-1 and TRBJ2-1, with 11 nucleotides matching TRBD1. The germline CDR1 and CDR2 sequences are SGHRS and YFSETQ. The CDR3 loop spans 15 amino acids. J gave up 7 bases and V 4 bases, and 7 bases lay outside the gene matches. DNA for the CDR3: TGCGCCAGCAGCGCCGGGACAGGGGGGGAGAATGAGCAGTTCTTC. Translated, it gives CASSAGTGGENEQFF.

The chain joins TRBV6-5 to TRBJ2-7, with D perhaps assigned TRBD1 or TRBD2 (7 bases each). The length of the CDR3 is 13 residues. Looked up from germline, CDR1 is MNHEY and CDR2 is SVGAGI. V dropped 8 bases and J dropped 2 bases, with 13 bases sitting between them. The CDR3 reads CASGRDSAYEQYF. DNA of the CDR3: TGTGCCAGCGGGAGGGACAGCGCCTACGAGCAGTACTTC.